These 22 T cell receptor beta chains originate from one sample sequenced in a study of technical replicates of blood from a few donors. TCRdb keeps only in-frame clones here, not all; method: immunoSEQ multiplex PCR. Altogether roughly 68,000 clones are present, about nine tenths being singletons, with the ten largest covering 4.5% to 5%. Sequenced material: PBMCs. The receptors derive from a human donor in good health. Some clones in this sample may be carry-over from other donors' samples.

The chain carries TRBV5-1 and TRBJ1-2; D possibly corresponds to TRBD1 (5 bases). This CDR3 region has 14 residues. Germline CDR1 and CDR2: SGHRS and YFSETQ. V lost 4 bases and J lost 5, with 15 bases in between. The CDR3 DNA reads as TGCGCCAGCAGCCCCCGGGTCGGGGGGTATGGCTACACCTTC. It translates to CASSPRVGGYGYTF.

This sequence joins TRBV12-5 and TRBJ2-7; the match to TRBD1 covers 7 bases. The CDR3 consists of 13 residues. Germline assignment: CDR1 LGHNT and CDR2 FRNRAP. The V gene end was trimmed by 5 bases and the J gene end by 5 bases; junction bases not matched to a gene: 6. The CDR3 region is CASGRQGSHEQYF. The CDR3 coding sequence is TGTGCTAGTGGTAGACAGGGATCCCACGAGCAGTACTTC.

This rearrangement joins TRBV13 to TRBJ2-7, with no clear D. V was clipped by 0 bases and J by 0 bases, with 9 bases between them. CDR3 length: 15 residues. Germline V gene lookup returns CDR1 PRHDT and CDR2 FYEKMQ (reference sequence). This CDR3 is CASSLGAVSSYEQYF. The CDR3 bases are TGTGCCAGCAGCTTAGGGGCGGTGAGCTCCTACGAGCAGTACTTC.

The chain uses TRBV5-4 and TRBJ2-1; 9 bases are shared with TRBD1. This CDR3 has 14 amino acids. Germline lookup yields CDR1 SGHNT and CDR2 YYREEE (reference sequence). V gave up 4 bases and J gave up 7 bases; unmatched junction bases: 6. CDR3 DNA sequence: TGTGCCAGCAGCCAGGGGACAGGGCGGAATGAGCAGTTCTTC. It encodes CASSQGTGRNEQFF.

The V gene is TRBV4-1, the J gene TRBJ1-2, with a tentative D call TRBD1 (5 bases). V dropped 2 bases and J dropped 6 bases, with 19 bases sitting between them. The CDR3 sequence is 16 residues long. From germline, CDR1 is MGHRA and CDR2 YSYEKL. The CDR3 sequence is CASSQPYITARDGYTF. The CDR3 bases are TGCGCCAGCAGCCAACCGTATATCACGGCCAGGGATGGCTACACCTTC.

The chain joins TRBV19 to TRBJ2-2; 7 bases map to TRBD2. This CDR3 has 16 amino acids. CDR1 and CDR2 (germline): LNHDA, SQIVND (reference sequence). J gave up 7 bases and V 6 bases, and 14 bases lay outside the gene matches. CDR3 nucleotides: TGTGCCAGTAGAACGTGGCTAGCGGAGGGGATCGGGGAGCTGTTTTTT. Protein sequence: CASRTWLAEGIGELFF.

This chain connects TRBV7-2 to TRBJ2-1; 9 bases are a match to TRBD2. Germline V lookup: CDR1 SGHTA, CDR2 FQGNSA. The V and J ends lost 5 bases and 3 bases, in that order; junction bases with no gene match: 2. CDR3 length: 14 residues. CDR3 residues: CASSRSGSYNEQFF. The DNA of the CDR3 is TGTGCCAGCAGCCGTAGCGGGAGCTACAATGAGCAGTTCTTC.

The chain couples TRBV7-9 to TRBJ2-7; 7 positions agree with TRBD2. The CDR3 spans 12 residues. Germline values: CDR1 SEHNR, CDR2 FQNEAQ (reference sequence). Unmatched junction bases numbered 3, after V lost 5 bases and J lost 5 bases. CDR3 amino acids: CASSHAGDEQYF. In DNA form, the CDR3 reads TGTGCCAGCAGCCATGCGGGGGACGAGCAGTACTTC. Variable domain in full (rest from reference TRBV7-9 and TRBJ2-7): DTGVSQNPRHKITKRGQNVTFRCDPISEHNRLYWYRQTLGQGPEFLTYFQNEAQLEKSRLLSDRFSAERPKGSFSTLEIQRTEQGDSAMYLCASSHAGDEQYFGPGTRLTVT.

The chain carries TRBV19 and TRBJ1-6, with 9 positions matching TRBD1. After removal of 6 bases from V and 8 bases from J, the junction contained 8 bases not matched to a gene. Germline V gene lookup returns CDR1 LNHDA and CDR2 SQIVND (reference sequence). CDR3 length: 15 amino acids. The CDR3 loop reads CASRRGTGTYSPLHF. The CDR3 region has the DNA TGTGCCAGTAGAAGAGGGACAGGGACCTATTCACCCCTCCACTTT.

The chain uses TRBV10-3 and TRBJ2-7; maybe TRBD2 (6 bases). This CDR3 spans 14 amino acids. CDR1 and CDR2 from the germline V gene are ENHRY and SYGVKD. V lost 7 bases and J lost 7, with 20 bases in between. This chain's CDR3 is CAIKEEGAEWEQYF. The CDR3 DNA follows: TGTGCCATCAAGGAGGAGGGTGCGGAGTGGGAGCAGTACTTC.

V usage is TRBV9 and J usage is TRBJ2-7, with D possibly matching TRBD1 (6 bases). The germline gives CDR1 SGDLS, CDR2 YYNGEE. Trimming removed 0 bases at V and 2 bases at J, with 9 bases between. The CDR3 totals 14 residues. The CDR3 is CASSVEQGPYEQYF. In DNA, the CDR3 is TGTGCCAGCAGCGTAGAACAGGGACCCTACGAGCAGTACTTC.

The chain carries TRBV2 and TRBJ2-1; 9 positions agree with TRBD2. Germline-derived CDR1 and CDR2 are SNHLY and FYNNEI. The length of the CDR3 is 15 residues. J lost 5 bases, V lost 7 bases, and 9 bases had no gene match. The CDR3 sequence is CASNSRGGPDNEQFF. The CDR3 DNA reads TGTGCCAGCAACTCGCGGGGGGGGCCCGACAATGAGCAGTTCTTC.

This clone was seen only once. This chain connects TRBV4-3 to TRBJ1-2; the D gene is possibly TRBD1 (5 bases). This CDR3 is 14 amino acids long. Trimming took off 1 base at V and 6 bases at J, with 12 bases between the two ends. Per germline, CDR1 LGHNA and CDR2 YSLEER. CDR3 bases: TGCGCCAGCAGCCAAGCGGGCAGGGATAATGGCTACACCTTC. Amino acids: CASSQAGRDNGYTF.

The J gene is TRBJ2-7, the V gene TRBV12-5; TRBD1 agrees at 11 bases. Germline V gene sequence: CDR1 LGHNT, CDR2 FRNRAP. This CDR3 has 12 amino acids. V was pared by 4 bases and J by 10 bases, with 3 bases of the junction left unmatched. CDR3 sequence: CASGWGTGGQYF. The CDR3 DNA follows: TGTGCTAGTGGTTGGGGGACAGGGGGTCAGTACTTC.

J is TRBJ2-2 and V is TRBV5-1; 7 bases are shared with TRBD1. This CDR3 is 17 amino acids long. Looked up from germline, CDR1 is SGHRS and CDR2 is YFSETQ. V shed 3 bases and J 5 bases; nucleotides not matched to a gene: 13. CDR3 coding DNA: TGCGCCAGCAGCTACGACAGGGTCCAAACGAGGACCGGGGAGCTGTTTTTT. This sequence encodes CASSYDRVQTRTGELFF.

V is TRBV6-1 and J is TRBJ2-7; the D gene is possibly TRBD1 (6 bases). Per the germline V gene, CDR1 is MNHNS and CDR2 is SASEGT. Trimming left V 4 bases short and J 2 bases short, with 9 bases between. This CDR3 contains 13 residues. The CDR3 nucleotides read TGTGCCAGCAGTGGAGGACAGCCCTACGAGCAGTACTTC. This encodes CASSGGQPYEQYF.

The chain combines TRBV6-5 with TRBJ2-3, with 7 bases matching TRBD1. Per the germline V gene, CDR1 is MNHEY and CDR2 is SVGAGI. V shed 5 bases, J shed 8 bases, and the junction held 13 bases outside the gene matches. CDR3 size: 15 residues. The CDR3: CASSTTRQGLGTQYF. CDR3 DNA sequence: TGTGCCAGCAGTACTACAAGACAGGGTCTAGGTACGCAGTATTTT.

The chain has TRBV13 and TRBJ2-1; 10 nucleotides line up with TRBD2. This CDR3 is built from 18 residues. Per germline, CDR1 PRHDT and CDR2 FYEKMQ (reference sequence). V trimming: 5 bases; J trimming: 2 bases; junction bases outside the gene matches: 12. The DNA for the CDR3 is TGTGCCAGCAGCGAGTTCCTAGCGGGGGCCCTCACCTACAATGAGCAGTTCTTC. Its protein is CASSEFLAGALTYNEQFF.

The chain employs TRBV7-2 and TRBJ2-7, with 14 bases matching TRBD2. There are 16 residues in the CDR3. Germline lookup yields CDR1 SGHTA and CDR2 FQGNSA. V lost 3 bases to trimming and J lost 3 bases; unmatched junction nucleotides: 4. The CDR3 reads CASSFAGTSGSYEQYF. The CDR3 DNA reads as TGTGCCAGCAGCTTTGCGGGGACTAGCGGGAGCTACGAGCAGTACTTC.

This chain connects TRBV6-5 to TRBJ1-1; TRBD1 is a possible D gene (5 bases). The CDR3 spans 15 residues. V lost 0 bases and J 0 bases, leaving 8 bases between the germline ends. Germline CDR1 and CDR2: MNHEY and SVGAGI. The CDR3 is CASSYSTALNTEAFF. CDR3 DNA sequence: TGTGCCAGCAGTTACTCGACAGCCCTGAACACTGAAGCTTTCTTT.

V usage is TRBV9 and J usage is TRBJ2-3, with no clear D. CDR3 length: 11 residues. V was trimmed by 3 bases and J by 5 bases, leaving 4 bases between them. Germline V gives CDR1 SGDLS, CDR2 YYNGEE. The chain's CDR3 is CASSGEDTQYF. For the CDR3, the DNA is TGTGCCAGCAGCGGCGAAGATACGCAGTATTTT.

The chain has TRBV2 and TRBJ2-3; TRBD2 agrees at 8 bases. This CDR3 is 15 amino acids long. V lost 5 bases, J lost 5 bases, and 9 bases stayed unmatched. In germline, CDR1 is SNHLY, CDR2 FYNNEI. CDR3 sequence: CASSPSGSERDTQYF. As DNA, the CDR3 is TGTGCCAGCAGTCCCAGCGGGAGCGAGAGAGATACGCAGTATTTT. Together with reference TRBV2 and TRBJ2-3, the CDR3 gives the full variable domain: EPEVTQTPSHQVTQMGQEVILRCVPISNHLYFYWYRQILGQKVEFLVSFYNNEISEKSEIFDDQFSVERPDGSNFTLKIRSTKLEDSAMYFCASSPSGSERDTQYFGPGTRLTVL.